This T cell receptor (beta chain) was recorded in a study of siplizumab effects on memory and regulatory T cells. The study's findings and limits: Naive T cells seemed more diverse than memory cells and seemed major alloresponse contributors. Treg-derived clones made up an average of approximately 70% of mappable alloreactive CD4+ clones with siplizumab and under 35% in controls.

Germline V CDR1 and CDR2: MNHEY, SVGAGI. Trimming removed 2 bases from V and 4 bases from J, with 14 bases in between. The length of the CDR3 is 15 residues. The assay was immunoSEQ multiplex PCR, and TCRdb's table has in-frame clones only and misses some. This sample yields 99,000 or so clones, of which around 93% are seen a single time; more than 0.3% belongs to the top ten. Concerning this clone: Its matching antigen is unknown.

This receptor was taken from a human donor in good health. The V gene is TRBV6-5, the J gene TRBJ1-2; the D gene is possibly TRBD1 (5 bases). The sample taken for sequencing was CD4+ T cells sorted from blood. CDR3: CASSYRSGTFYGYTF. CDR3 sequence (DNA): TGTGCCAGCAGTTACCGATCCGGGACCTTCTATGGCTACACCTTC.